This T cell receptor beta chain came from a study of patients and donors after allogeneic stem cell transplantation. There are a few counts of this clonotype. TCRdb recomputed calls from the RT-PCR reads with MiXCR, one row per CDR3 protein. The sample has about 410,000 distinct CDR3 sequences; 16% are singletons. From germline, CDR1 is SQVTM and CDR2 ANQGSEA. Trimming removed 4 bases at V and 0 bases at J, with 11 bases between. This CDR3 is 14 amino acids long. This clonotype originated in a human donor who was either an allogeneic HSCT recipient or a stem cell or donor lymphocyte infusion donor (not recorded which). It is not recorded whose cells these are; they may come from a transplant donor. V usage is TRBV29-1 and J usage is TRBJ2-3; tentatively, D is TRBD2 (7 bases). The sample was blood, either unsorted or a sorted T cell fraction (not recorded which). CDR3 DNA sequence: TGCAGCGTTGTCGGGGGGCCTAGCACAGATACGCAGTATTTT. Protein product: CSVVGGPSTDTQYF.